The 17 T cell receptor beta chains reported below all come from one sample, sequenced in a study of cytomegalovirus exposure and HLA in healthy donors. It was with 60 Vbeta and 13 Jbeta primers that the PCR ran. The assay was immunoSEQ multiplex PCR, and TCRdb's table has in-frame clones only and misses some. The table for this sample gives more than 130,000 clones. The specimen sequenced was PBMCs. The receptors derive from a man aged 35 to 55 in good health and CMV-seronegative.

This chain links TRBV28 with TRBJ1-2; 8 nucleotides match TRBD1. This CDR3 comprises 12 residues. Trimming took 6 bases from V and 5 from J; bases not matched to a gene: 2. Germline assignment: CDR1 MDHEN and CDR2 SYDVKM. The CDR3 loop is CASSRTGYGYTF. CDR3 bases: TGTGCCAGCAGCCGGACAGGGTATGGCTACACCTTC.

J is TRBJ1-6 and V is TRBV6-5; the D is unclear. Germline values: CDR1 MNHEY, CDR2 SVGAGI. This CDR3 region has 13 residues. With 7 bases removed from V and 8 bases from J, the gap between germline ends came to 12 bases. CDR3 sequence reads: CASTPSEDSPLHF. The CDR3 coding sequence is TGTGCCAGCACCCCGTCGGAGGATTCACCCCTCCACTTT.

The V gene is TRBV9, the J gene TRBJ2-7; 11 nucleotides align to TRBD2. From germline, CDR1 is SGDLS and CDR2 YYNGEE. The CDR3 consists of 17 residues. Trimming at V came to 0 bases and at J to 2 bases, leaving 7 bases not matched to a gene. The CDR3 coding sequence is TGTGCCAGCAGCGTAGTTAGCGGGGGGGTCTCGCCCTACGAGCAGTACTTC. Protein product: CASSVVSGGVSPYEQYF.

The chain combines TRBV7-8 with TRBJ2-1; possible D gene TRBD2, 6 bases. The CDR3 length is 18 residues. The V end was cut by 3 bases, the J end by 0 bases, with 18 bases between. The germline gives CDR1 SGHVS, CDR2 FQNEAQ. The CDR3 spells CASSFPQGGAFSYNEQFF. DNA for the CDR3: TGTGCCAGCAGCTTCCCTCAGGGCGGGGCCTTCTCCTACAATGAGCAGTTCTTC.

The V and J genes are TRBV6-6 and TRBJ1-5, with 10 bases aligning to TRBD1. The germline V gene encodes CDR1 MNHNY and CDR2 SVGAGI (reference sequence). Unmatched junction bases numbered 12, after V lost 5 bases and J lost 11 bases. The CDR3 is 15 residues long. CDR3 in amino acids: CASSRSGTGEKAQHF. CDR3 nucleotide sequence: TGTGCCAGCAGTCGTTCCGGGACAGGGGAGAAGGCCCAGCATTTT.

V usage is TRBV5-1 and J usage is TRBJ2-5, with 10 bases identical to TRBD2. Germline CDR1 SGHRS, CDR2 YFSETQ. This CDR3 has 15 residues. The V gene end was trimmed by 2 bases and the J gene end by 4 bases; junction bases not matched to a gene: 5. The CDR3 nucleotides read TGCGCCAGCAGCTTTACTAGCGGGGAATTAGAGACCCAGTACTTC. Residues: CASSFTSGELETQYF. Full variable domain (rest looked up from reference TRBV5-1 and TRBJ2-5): KAGVTQTPRYLIKTRGQQVTLSCSPISGHRSVSWYQQTPGQGLQFLFEYFSETQRNKGNFPGRFSGRQFSNSRSEMNVSTLELGDSALYLCASSFTSGELETQYFGPGTRLLVL.

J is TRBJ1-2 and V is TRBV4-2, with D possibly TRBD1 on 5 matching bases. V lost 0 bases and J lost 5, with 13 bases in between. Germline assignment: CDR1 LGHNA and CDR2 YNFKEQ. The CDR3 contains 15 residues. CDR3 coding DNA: TGTGCCAGCAGCCAAGATGGGTGGGGGGAATATGGCTACACCTTC. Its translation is CASSQDGWGEYGYTF.

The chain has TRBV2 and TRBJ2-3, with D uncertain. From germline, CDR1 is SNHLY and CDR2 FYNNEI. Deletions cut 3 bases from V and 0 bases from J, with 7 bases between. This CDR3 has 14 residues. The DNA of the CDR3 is TGTGCCAGCAGTGAGGGCCAGAGCACAGATACGCAGTATTTT. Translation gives CASSEGQSTDTQYF.

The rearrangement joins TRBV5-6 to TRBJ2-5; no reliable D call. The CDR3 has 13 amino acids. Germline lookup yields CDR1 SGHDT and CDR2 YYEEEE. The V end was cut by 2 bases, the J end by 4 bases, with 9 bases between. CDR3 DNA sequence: TGTGCCAGCAGCTTCGTCACGGGAGAGACCCAGTACTTC. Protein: CASSFVTGETQYF. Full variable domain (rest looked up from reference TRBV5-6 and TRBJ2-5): DAGVTQSPTHLIKTRGQQVTLRCSPKSGHDTVSWYQQALGQGPQFIFQYYEEEERQRGNFPDRFSGHQFPNYSSELNVNALLLGDSALYLCASSFVTGETQYFGPGTRLLVL.

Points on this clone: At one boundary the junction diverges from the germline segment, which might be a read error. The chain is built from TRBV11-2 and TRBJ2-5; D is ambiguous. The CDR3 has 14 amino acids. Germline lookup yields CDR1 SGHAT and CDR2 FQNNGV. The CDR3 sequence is CAGSLGMLGETQYF. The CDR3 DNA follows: TGTGCCGGCAGCTTAGGGATGCTAGGAGAGACCCAGTACTTC.

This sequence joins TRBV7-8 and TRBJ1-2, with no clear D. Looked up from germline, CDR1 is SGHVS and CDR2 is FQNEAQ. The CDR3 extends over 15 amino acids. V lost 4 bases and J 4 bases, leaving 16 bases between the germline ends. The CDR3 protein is CASSSSTSRGYGYTF. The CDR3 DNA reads TGTGCCAGCAGCTCTTCGACATCTCGGGGCTATGGCTACACCTTC. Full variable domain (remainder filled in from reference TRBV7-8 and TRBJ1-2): GAGVSQSPRYKVAKRGQDVALRCDPISGHVSLFWYQQALGQGPEFLTYFQNEAQLDKSGLPSDRFFAERPEGSVSTLKIQRTQQEDSAVYLCASSSSTSRGYGYTFGSGTRLTVV.

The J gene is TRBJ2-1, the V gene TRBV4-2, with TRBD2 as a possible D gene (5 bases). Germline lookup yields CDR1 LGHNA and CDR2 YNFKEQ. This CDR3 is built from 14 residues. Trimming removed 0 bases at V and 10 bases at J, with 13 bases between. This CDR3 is CASSQEREFEEQFF. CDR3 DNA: TGTGCCAGCAGCCAAGAGAGGGAATTCGAGGAGCAGTTCTTC.

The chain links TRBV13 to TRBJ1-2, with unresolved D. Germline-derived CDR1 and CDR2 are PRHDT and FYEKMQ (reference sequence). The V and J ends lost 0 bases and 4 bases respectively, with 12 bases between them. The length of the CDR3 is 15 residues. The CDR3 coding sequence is TGTGCCAGCAGCTTAGGGACTTATAGGAGCTATGGCTACACCTTC. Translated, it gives CASSLGTYRSYGYTF.

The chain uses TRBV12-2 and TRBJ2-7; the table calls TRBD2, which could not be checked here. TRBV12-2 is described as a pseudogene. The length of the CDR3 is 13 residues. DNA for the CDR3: TGTGCAAGTCGCCCGCGGGGGGCTTACGAGCAGTACTTC. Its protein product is CASRPRGAYEQYF.

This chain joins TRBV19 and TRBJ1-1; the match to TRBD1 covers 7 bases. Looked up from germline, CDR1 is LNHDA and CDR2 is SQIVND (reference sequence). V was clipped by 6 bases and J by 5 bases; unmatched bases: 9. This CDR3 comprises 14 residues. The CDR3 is CASSPTRQGTEAFF. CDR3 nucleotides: TGTGCCAGTAGCCCCACCCGACAGGGAACTGAAGCTTTCTTT.

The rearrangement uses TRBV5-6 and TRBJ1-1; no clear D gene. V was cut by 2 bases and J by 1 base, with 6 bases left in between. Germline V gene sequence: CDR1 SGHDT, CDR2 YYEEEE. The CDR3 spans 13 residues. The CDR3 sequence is CASSFSGNTEAFF. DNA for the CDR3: TGTGCCAGCAGCTTTTCGGGGAACACTGAAGCTTTCTTT.

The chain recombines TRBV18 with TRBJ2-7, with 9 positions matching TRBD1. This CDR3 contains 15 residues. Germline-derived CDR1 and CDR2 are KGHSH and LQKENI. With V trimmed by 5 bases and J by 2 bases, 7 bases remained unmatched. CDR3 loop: CASSATGTGPYEQYF. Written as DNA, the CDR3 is TGTGCCAGCTCAGCGACCGGGACAGGGCCCTACGAGCAGTACTTC.